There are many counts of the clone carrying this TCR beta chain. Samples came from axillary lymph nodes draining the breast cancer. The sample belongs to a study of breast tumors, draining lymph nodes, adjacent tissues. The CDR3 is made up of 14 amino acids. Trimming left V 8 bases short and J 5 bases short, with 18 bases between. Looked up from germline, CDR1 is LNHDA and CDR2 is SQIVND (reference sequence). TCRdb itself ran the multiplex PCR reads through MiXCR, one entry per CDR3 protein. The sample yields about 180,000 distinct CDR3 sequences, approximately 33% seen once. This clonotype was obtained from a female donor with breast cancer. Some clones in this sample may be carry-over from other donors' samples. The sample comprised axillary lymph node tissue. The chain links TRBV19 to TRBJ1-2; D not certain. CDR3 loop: CASWLGAGSYGYTF. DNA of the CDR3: TGTGCCAGTTGGCTAGGCGCGGGAAGTTATGGCTACACCTTC.